This TCR beta chain originates from a study of cytomegalovirus exposure and HLA in healthy donors. Study-wide findings and caveats: Across all donors, roughly uniform sequencing depth was an assumption of the presence/absence analyses. 150 to 200 TCR beta chains were listed as cytomegalovirus-associated.

In the PCR, 60 Vbeta and 13 Jbeta primers were used. Using immunoSEQ multiplex PCR, the repertoire was profiled, and TCRdb retains in-frame clones only, with some absent. The sample has roughly 80,000 clones, over 70% seen once. Germline V gene data show CDR1 as SGHRS and CDR2 as YFSETQ. The CDR3 loop spans 15 amino acids. V trimming: 5 bases; J trimming: 4 bases; junction bases outside the gene matches: 8. About this clone itself: The antigen is not known.

This chain uses TRBV5-1 with TRBJ1-2; 10 bases line up with TRBD1. Input material: PBMCs. This sequence originates from a male donor in good health and CMV-seronegative. CDR3 DNA sequence: TGCGCCAGCAGGACCGGGACAGGGGCTTTCTATGGCTACACCTTC. Its protein product is CASRTGTGAFYGYTF. Filled out from reference TRBV5-1 and TRBJ1-2, the complete variable domain reads KAGVTQTPRYLIKTRGQQVTLSCSPISGHRSVSWYQQTPGQGLQFLFEYFSETQRNKGNFPGRFSGRQFSNSRSEMNVSTLELGDSALYLCASRTGTGAFYGYTFGSGTRLTVV.